This T cell receptor (beta chain) stems from a study of T cell responses to AZD1222 COVID-19 vaccine (dated by TCRdb to 2020 to 2023). Some background on the complete study: AZD1222 recipients given second doses at about 4 weeks or at about 12 weeks were pooled, since spike-specific TCR depth and breadth were not found to differ between the two schedules. Trial participants were enrolled into age subgroups of 18-55, 56-69 and 70-plus years, which contained about 150, 27 and 61 TCR-sequenced participants, respectively. A total of just over 230 trial participants underwent TCR sequencing, of whom some 210 received two doses of AZD1222 and about 25 received two doses of the MenACWY control vaccine. The investigation overall reported the following: Epitopes outside the regions mutated in the B.1.351 and B.1.1.7 variants were reportedly recognized by nearly half of the unique spike-specific TCRs. Spike-specific TCR breadth and depth rose significantly after two AZD1222 doses compared with day 0 and with MenACWY recipients. Most participants were white British and females outnumbered males, and the authors suggested that clonal diversity may have been underestimated. Because no samples from the day 14 peak response were available, repertoires could be characterized only after the peak T cell response. The vaccine-associated CD4 TCRs covered the entire spike protein, and the dominant responses fell in regions 160-218 and 743-854. In the small 56-69-year group, the increase in depth fell short of significance, most likely because of low power. Conclusions about previously exposed vaccinees are limited because only a handful of AZD1222 recipients were SARS-CoV-2 seropositive at baseline.

The CDR3 regions of human TCRbeta chains were analyzed by immunosequencing. Under the source paper's analysis protocol: TCRs in the repertoires were compared against a reference library of SARS-CoV-2-specific TCRs that had been generated with the MIRA antigen-specificity platform. Breadth was defined as the fraction of unique TCRs that were SARS-CoV-2-associated. Depth was defined as the fraction of total T cells that were SARS-CoV-2-associated. Using the MIRA data, each spike-specific TCR was mapped to the spike region that the TCR reacts to and placed in a CD4 or CD8 class. Log10-transformed breadth and depth values were compared by one-way ANOVA with Sidak's multiple comparisons tests. This is the immuneACCESS table as TCRdb keeps it, with only in-frame sequences that have V and J called. A part of the clones is gone; compared with another copy, unresolved V genes explain less than half, and the rest is unexplained. D and trimming were read from the DNA, whereas the V and J calls and clone size are those reported in that table. The sample has around 180,000 clones on record, about nine tenths of them singletons. The ten largest clonotypes hold approximately 3% of the sample.

Comment on this clone: The antigen this receptor binds is unknown. The sample holds no much larger clone one base away, and base qualities are not on file.

The CDR3 has 17 amino acids, counting the end cysteine and phenylalanine. The entry retains the CDR3 DNA only, 51 bases that are in frame from base 1. As encoded in the germline V gene (reference sequence), CDR1 is LGHDT while CDR2 is YNNKEL. V ends up 3 bases short and J 7 bases short, with an unmatched junction base count of 17. The time point label here, explained by the study, means: baseline before first vaccination. Samples from vaccinated people were obtained from the UK trials COV001 and COV002, which included a single-blind randomized controlled phase 2/3 trial of AZD1222 (ChAdOx1 nCoV-19) in healthy adults. Trial participant PBMC samples were collected at day 0 and day 28 after the second dose for TCRbeta chain sequencing.

The sequence was collected from an adult in good health. Rearrangement joined TRBV3-1 (or the pseudogene TRBV3-2) to TRBJ2-5, and 7 bases in between align with TRBD2. Specimen: peripheral blood, collected on day 0 of AZD1222 vaccination. The CDR3 is CASSHRERRGGSGTQYF. The DNA sequence is as follows: TGTGCCAGCAGCCATCGAGAACGGAGGGGAGGGTCCGGGACCCAGTACTTC.